This TCR beta chain was sequenced for a study of T cells expressing NK-cell markers. Study background: Sorted CD3+CD56+NKG2C+, CD3+CD56+NKG2C- and CD3+CD56-NKG2C+ T cells provided the TCR beta repertoires.

Libraries used 5'RACE template switching adding universal primer site and UMIs. TCRdb reprocessed the 5' RACE reads, with one entry per CDR3 protein and no DNA. In total, the table holds a few hundred thousand distinct CDR3 sequences. On this clonotype: Its antigen is still unknown.

The CDR3 is 15 residues long. Per germline, CDR1 KGHSH and CDR2 LQKENI. General study points: No clear determination of HCMV specificity was made for expanded NKG2C+ T cell clones.

Sequences were obtained from blood T cells: a sorted CD56 or NKG2C T cell subset, CD4+ or CD8+ T cells, or bulk PBMC T cells (not recorded which). This receptor was identified in a man aged 18-70 years in good health. The V and J genes are TRBV18 and TRBJ2-7. CDR3 region: CASSLPTQGPYEQYF. Full variable domain (remainder filled in from reference TRBV18 and TRBJ2-7): NAGVMQNPRHLVRRRGQEARLRCSPMKGHSHVYWYRQLPEEGLKFMVYLQKENIIDESGMPKERFSAEFPKEGPSILRIQQVVRGDSAAYFCASSLPTQGPYEQYFGPGTRLTVT.